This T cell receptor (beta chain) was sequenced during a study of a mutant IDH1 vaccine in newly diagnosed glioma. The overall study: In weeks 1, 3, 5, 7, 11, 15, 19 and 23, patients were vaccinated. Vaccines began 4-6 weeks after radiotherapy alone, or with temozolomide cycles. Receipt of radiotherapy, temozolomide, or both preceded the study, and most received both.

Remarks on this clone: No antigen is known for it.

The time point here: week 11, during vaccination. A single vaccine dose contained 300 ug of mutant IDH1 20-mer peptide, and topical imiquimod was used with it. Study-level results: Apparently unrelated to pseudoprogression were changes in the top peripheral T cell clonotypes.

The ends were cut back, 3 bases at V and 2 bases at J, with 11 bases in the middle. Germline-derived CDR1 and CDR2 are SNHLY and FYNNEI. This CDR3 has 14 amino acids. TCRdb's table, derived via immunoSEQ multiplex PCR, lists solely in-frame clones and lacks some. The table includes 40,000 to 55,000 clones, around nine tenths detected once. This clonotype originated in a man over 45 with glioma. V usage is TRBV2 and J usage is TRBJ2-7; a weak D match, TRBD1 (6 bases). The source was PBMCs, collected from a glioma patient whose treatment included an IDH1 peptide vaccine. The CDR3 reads CASSDGPGAYEQYF. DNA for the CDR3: TGTGCCAGCAGTGATGGCCCAGGGGCCTACGAGCAGTACTTC.